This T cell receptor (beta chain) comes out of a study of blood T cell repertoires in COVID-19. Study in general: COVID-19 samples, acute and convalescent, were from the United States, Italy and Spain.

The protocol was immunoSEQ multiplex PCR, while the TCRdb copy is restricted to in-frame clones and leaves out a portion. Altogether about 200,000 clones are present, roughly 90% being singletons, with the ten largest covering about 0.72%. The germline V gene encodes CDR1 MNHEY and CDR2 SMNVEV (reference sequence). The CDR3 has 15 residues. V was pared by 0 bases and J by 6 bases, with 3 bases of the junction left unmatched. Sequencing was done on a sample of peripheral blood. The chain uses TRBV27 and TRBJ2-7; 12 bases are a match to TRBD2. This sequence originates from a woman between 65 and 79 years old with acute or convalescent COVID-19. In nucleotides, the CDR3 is TGTGCCAGCAGTTTATCGCCTAGCGGGAGGGGCGAGCAGTACTTC. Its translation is CASSLSPSGRGEQYF.